One sample yielded the 11 T cell receptor beta chains listed below, sequenced in a study of T cell changes during pregnancy in multiple sclerosis. TCRdb's table, derived via immunoSEQ multiplex PCR, lists solely in-frame clones and lacks some. Here the sample spans 20,000 to 25,000 clones, more than 75% being singletons. The specimen was CD8+ T cells from peripheral blood mononuclear cells, collected before pregnancy. The receptors here all came from a female donor with multiple sclerosis, enrolled in a pregnancy study.

The chain recombines TRBV5-1 with TRBJ2-3; no reliable D call. CDR1 is SGHRS, CDR2 YFSETQ, per germline. The CDR3 spans 15 residues. Trimming pared 0 bases from V and 1 base from J, leaving 9 bases between. CDR3 amino acids: CASSLVLEGTDTQYF. The CDR3, as DNA: TGCGCCAGCAGCTTGGTTCTCGAGGGCACAGATACGCAGTATTTT.

A few counts support this clone. V is TRBV30 and J is TRBJ2-6; 8 nucleotides line up with TRBD1. The CDR3 loop spans 15 amino acids. Germline CDR1 and CDR2: GTSNPN and SVGIG (reference sequence). Unmatched junction bases numbered 2, after V lost 2 bases and J lost 2 bases. The CDR3 bases are TGTGCCTGGAGTCTGACAGGGGCTGGGGCCAACGTCCTGACTTTC. This encodes CAWSLTGAGANVLTF. Filled out from reference TRBV30 and TRBJ2-6, the complete variable domain reads SQTIHQWPATLVQPVGSPLSLECTVEGTSNPNLYWYRQAAGRGLQLLFYSVGIGQISSEVPQNLSASRPQDRQFILSSKKLLLSDSGFYLCAWSLTGAGANVLTFGAGSRLTVL.

The chain couples TRBV27 to TRBJ2-1, with D perhaps TRBD2 (7 bases). The V end was cut by 6 bases, the J end by 10 bases, with 13 bases between. This CDR3 is built from 12 residues. CDR1 is MNHEY and CDR2 is SMNVEV in the germline V gene (reference sequence). The CDR3 DNA is TGTGCCAGCAGCCCCTGGGGGGGCGAGCAGTTCTTC. Amino acids: CASSPWGGEQFF.

The chain joins TRBV7-8 to TRBJ2-7; a possible D gene is TRBD2 (7 bases). The CDR3 is 14 amino acids. CDR1 is SGHVS and CDR2 is FQNEAQ in the germline V gene. V lost 1 base, J lost 4 bases, and 11 bases lay in between. CDR3 DNA sequence: TGTGCCAGCAGCTTAGAGGGGGGGCTTTACGAGCAGTACTTC. This encodes CASSLEGGLYEQYF.

The chain recombines TRBV12-5 with TRBJ2-1, with TRBD1 matching 10 bases. CDR3 length equals 15 residues. The ends lost 3 bases at V and 7 bases at J; junction bases unmatched: 6. Germline CDR1 LGHNT, CDR2 FRNRAP. CDR3 bases: TGTGCTAGTGGTTTACAGACAGGGGGCTGGAATGAGCAGTTCTTC. Residues: CASGLQTGGWNEQFF.

The chain has TRBV5-6 and TRBJ1-2; the match to TRBD1 covers 7 bases. Trimming at V came to 0 bases and at J to 7 bases, leaving 12 bases not matched to a gene. Germline V gene lookup returns CDR1 SGHDT and CDR2 YYEEEE. This CDR3 region has 16 residues. In DNA form, the CDR3 reads TGTGCCAGCAGCTTGGGACAGGGTGTTATTTTACCTGGCTACACCTTC. Its protein product is CASSLGQGVILPGYTF.

This clone was counted once. The chain is built from TRBV4-3 and TRBJ2-2, with unresolved D. Germline CDR1 LGHNA, CDR2 YSLEER. Trimming took 0 bases from V and 1 from J, leaving 9 bases between them. There are 16 residues in the CDR3. CDR3 residues: CASSQDPGMNTGELFF. The CDR3 DNA reads as TGCGCCAGCAGCCAAGATCCAGGAATGAACACCGGGGAGCTGTTTTTT.

The V gene is TRBV4-2, the J gene TRBJ2-1, with no clear D. Germline V gives CDR1 LGHNA, CDR2 YNFKEQ. The CDR3 has 13 amino acids. V was cut by 1 base and J by 10 bases, with 11 bases left in between. For the CDR3, the DNA is TGTGCCAGCAGCCAAGGTAGCTCCCCGGAGCAGTTCTTC. It codes for CASSQGSSPEQFF.

The chain couples TRBV10-2 to TRBJ1-2; D is possibly TRBD1 (6 bases). Germline assignment: CDR1 WSHSY and CDR2 SAAADI. The CDR3 contains 17 residues. V was pared by 2 bases and J by 0 bases, with 16 bases between. The CDR3 loop is CASSEQIRQDSNYGYTF. Written as DNA, the CDR3 is TGCGCCAGCAGTGAGCAGATTAGACAGGACTCTAACTATGGCTACACCTTC.

This clone has only one observation. This rearrangement joins TRBV27 to TRBJ2-1; D might be TRBD2 (6 bases). Trimming left V 6 bases short and J 4 bases short, with 13 bases between. The CDR3 has 14 amino acids. CDR1 is MNHEY and CDR2 is SMNVEV in the germline V gene (reference sequence). The CDR3 bases are TGTGCCAGCAGCTATGGACTATTATACAATGAGCAGTTCTTC. Protein sequence: CASSYGLLYNEQFF.

The chain joins TRBV6-1 to TRBJ2-1; 12 nucleotides align to TRBD2. With 4 bases clipped from V and 4 bases from J, the junction kept 5 bases outside the gene matches. The V gene's germline CDR1 is MNHNS and CDR2 SASEGT. The CDR3 length is 16 residues. The CDR3 sequence is CASSASGTSGYNEQFF. The DNA of the CDR3 is TGTGCCAGCAGTGCATCCGGGACTAGCGGGTACAATGAGCAGTTCTTC.